The rows below give T cell receptor beta chains drawn from one sample of a study of cytomegalovirus exposure and HLA in healthy donors. TCRdb keeps only in-frame clones here, not all; method: immunoSEQ multiplex PCR. The sample contains some 140,000 clones, over 60% of which appear only once. Sample: PBMCs. The receptors come from a male donor in good health and CMV-seropositive. CDR3s include the opening cysteine and the closing phenylalanine or tryptophan. The D gene is left open where the match is weak. Rows give clone size only sometimes, using once, few, many, or a class for an expanded clone.

d_call	v_call	clone_size	j_call	cdr3_nt	cdr3_aa
NA	TRBV27	NA	TRBJ2-1	TGTGCCAGCAGTTTGATGACAGTCGGCAATGAGCAGTTCTTC	CASSLMTVGNEQFF
TRBD1	TRBV4-1	NA	TRBJ2-7	TGCGCCAGCAGCCTAGGACAGGGTCTTGGAGAGCAGTACTTC	CASSLGQGLGEQYF
TRBD1	TRBV2	once	TRBJ1-5	TGTGCCAGCAGCGGGACAGGAGAATTTCAGCCCCAGCATTTT	CASSGTGEFQPQHF
TRBD1	TRBV7-9	NA	TRBJ1-6	TGTGCCAGCAGCTCTCCGGGACAGGGTCCTCATAATTCACCCCTCCACTTT	CASSSPGQGPHNSPLHF
TRBD1	TRBV5-1	NA	TRBJ2-1	TGCGCCAGCAGCAGGGGACAGCTCTCCTACAATGAGCAGTTCTTC	CASSRGQLSYNEQFF
NA	TRBV12-5	NA	TRBJ1-1	TGTGCTAGTGGTCCTCAGACAAACACTGAAGCTTTCTTT	CASGPQTNTEAFF
TRBD1	TRBV6-5	few	TRBJ1-2	TGTGCCAGCAGTTATAAACAGGGGGCGAACTATGGCTACACCTTC	CASSYKQGANYGYTF
TRBD1	TRBV29-1	NA	TRBJ1-2	TGCAGCGTTGAGGGACAGGGGCGTATTGGCTATGGCTACACCTTC	CSVEGQGRIGYGYTF
TRBD2	TRBV11-3	NA	TRBJ2-1	TGTGCCAGCAGCTTAGACCCTAACCGGCGGGGGTGGCCCTACAATGAGCAGTTCTTC	CASSLDPNRRGWPYNEQFF
NA	TRBV7-2	NA	TRBJ1-5	TGTGCCAGCAGCTCAGACAGGAATCAGCCCCAGCATTTT	CASSSDRNQPQHF
TRBD2	TRBV28	NA	TRBJ2-1	TGTGCCAGCAGTTCCCTAGCGGAGCTATACAATGAGCAGTTCTTC	CASSSLAELYNEQFF